Detailed here is one T cell receptor beta chain. This specimen belongs to a study of T cells in Graves' hyperthyroidism and ophthalmopathy. The overall study: Peripheral blood sampling occurred at initial diagnosis, before any treatment.

The CDR3 totals 12 residues. The germline gives CDR1 SEHNR, CDR2 FQNEAQ (reference sequence). V was trimmed by 5 bases and J by 4 bases, leaving 6 bases between them. From RNA transcripts, TCR beta CDR3 regions were amplified. TCR CDR3 regions were first amplified by RT-PCR with HTBI primers. TCRdb passed the multiplex PCR reads through MiXCR, listing each CDR3 protein once. This sample has around 720,000 distinct CDR3 sequences, with around a third found just once. The sequenced material came from blood. The clonotype comes from a woman aged 40 to 50 with Graves' hyperthyroidism. The chain uses TRBV7-9 and TRBJ2-1; D is ambiguous. DNA of the CDR3: TGTGCCAGCAGCGGTGGGTACAATGAGCAGTTCTTC. Translated: CASSGGYNEQFF.